This T cell receptor (beta chain) originates from a study of T cell responses to AZD1222 COVID-19 vaccine (dated by TCRdb to the early 2020s). Background for the entire study: TCR sequencing was performed for approximately 240 trial participants, of whom about 200 were given two doses of AZD1222 and some 26 were given two doses of MenACWY control vaccine. Enrollment into the trials was organized by age into subgroups of 18-55, 56-69 and 70-plus years, and those subgroups contained about 160, 30 and 59 TCR-sequenced participants, respectively.

This specimen's time point label, per the study, means: about 28 days (+/-7) after the second vaccine dose. AZD1222 recipients whose second dose came at about 4 weeks and those whose second dose came at about 12 weeks were combined into one group, since spike-specific TCR depth and breadth did not differ between the two schedules. Vaccinee samples were obtained from the UK trials COV001 and COV002, which included a single-blind randomized controlled phase 2/3 trial of AZD1222 (ChAdOx1 nCoV-19) in healthy adults. For TCRbeta chain sequencing, PBMC samples were collected from trial participants at day 0 and at day 28 after the second dose. This clone has only one observation. Its antigen is not yet known. It has no much larger one-base neighbor in the sample; base qualities were not kept. A distance of 8 bases separates the germline ends of V and J, which lose 4 bases and 2 bases respectively. Measured from the cysteine to the phenylalanine, the CDR3 is 13 residues long. The CDR3 DNA has 39 bases and is translated from base 1. As encoded in the germline V gene, CDR1 is SNHLY while CDR2 is FYNNEI.

The CDR3 regions of human TCRbeta chains were analyzed by immunosequencing. From the authors' description of their analysis: Repertoire TCRs were matched against a reference library of SARS-CoV-2-specific TCRs generated with the MIRA antigen-specificity platform. Breadth was defined as the fraction of unique TCRs that were SARS-CoV-2-associated. Depth was defined as the fraction of total T cells that were SARS-CoV-2-associated. Each spike-specific TCR was assigned to its reactive spike region and to a CD4 or CD8 class using the MIRA data. Log10-transformed breadth and depth values were compared by one-way ANOVA with Sidak's multiple comparisons tests. As stored in TCRdb, this immuneACCESS dataset retains in-frame rearrangements with V and J assigned. A fraction of the clones does not appear; measured against another copy, unresolved V genes explain less than half of the discrepancy, and the remainder lacks a known reason. That table furnishes V, J and clone size, whereas the DNA furnished D and trimming. Here the sample has nearly 55,000 clones; 70% to 90% occur a single time. The ten largest clones represent around 15% of the sample.

Broader findings and caveats from the paper: Spike-specific TCR breadth and depth rose significantly after two AZD1222 doses compared with day 0 and with MenACWY recipients. Because no day 14 peak-response samples were available, the repertoires could be characterized only after the peak T cell response. Conclusions about previously exposed vaccinees are limited because only five to seven AZD1222 recipients were SARS-CoV-2 seropositive at baseline. The whole spike protein was spanned by vaccine-associated CD4 TCRs, and dominant responses were seen in regions 160-218 and 743-854. Most participants were white British and females outnumbered males, and the authors suggested that clonal diversity may have been underestimated. In the small 56-69-year group, the increase in depth fell short of significance, most likely because of low power. Reportedly, almost half of the unique spike-specific TCRs recognized epitopes lying outside the regions that are mutated in the B.1.351 and B.1.1.7 variants.

Sequencing was performed on peripheral blood, taken 28 days after the second AZD1222 dose. The TCR originated in an adult who received the AZD1222 COVID-19 vaccine. The sequence is built from TRBV2 and TRBJ1-2; the D gene lacks a confident call. CDR3 reads: CASSVLNNYGYTF. The DNA sequence follows: TGTGCCAGCAGTGTTCTCAACAACTATGGCTACACCTTC.